This TCR beta chain was identified in a study of T cells in Graves' hyperthyroidism and ophthalmopathy (dated by TCRdb to between 2017 and 2020). Concerning the study at large: Peripheral blood was sampled at the time of initial diagnosis, prior to any treatment. The roughly 91 discovery patients were randomly divided into training and test sets at a 7:3 ratio. After sampling, hyperthyroidism patients received methimazole starting at 30 mg daily, and ophthalmopathy patients received high-dose intravenous methylprednisolone. In about 6 Graves' hyperthyroidism patients, the study also compared T-cell repertoires from thyroid tissue with T-cell repertoires from blood. Prospective prediction of ophthalmopathy was tested in an independent validation cohort consisting of roughly 20 hyperthyroidism patients and 15 to 17 patients who later progressed to ophthalmopathy. A discovery cohort of approximately 97 patients, roughly 45 with Graves' ophthalmopathy and about 58 with stable Graves' hyperthyroidism, was used to find distinguishing TCR V-J signatures. According to the paper, TCR Vbeta CDR3 sequencing was carried out on 135 peripheral blood samples, which came from 40 to 45 ophthalmopathy, some 73 hyperthyroidism and about 17 progressor patients.

There are 15 amino acids in the CDR3, from cysteine to phenylalanine inclusive. The sequence is cut down to CDR3 DNA, 45 bases in frame from base 1. According to the germline V gene (reference sequence), CDR1 reads SEHNR and CDR2 reads FQNEAQ. The V end loses 5 bases and the J end loses 8 bases, and a stretch of 21 bases separates them. A word on this clonotype: Its antigen target is currently unknown. Qualities for individual bases were not recorded, and no much larger clone is one base off.

TCR beta CDR3 regions were amplified from RNA transcripts. For the first round of RT-PCR on the TCR CDR3, the HTBI primer set was used together with the Qiagen OneStep RT-PCR kit. A second multiplex PCR round built the libraries, followed by size selection and purification. Sequencing of the libraries was done on an Illumina HiSeq2000 using paired-end 100 bp reads. Regarding the original processing steps: SOAPnuke was used to process the raw data, removing reads that contained adapters or uncalled bases, had a mean Phred below 15, or lacked an exact match to the constant primer or identifier. High-quality paired reads were merged using COPE v1.2.5, and each unique nucleotide sequence was defined as a clonotype. Clonotypes were aligned to IMGT TRBV, TRBD and TRBJ reference segments using MiTCR v1.1. Analysis was restricted to V-J combinations with a frequency above 0.0001, which covered roughly 99% of repertoires. The TCS score was defined as the ratio of F50 (clonal expansion) to E x V (chaos), calculated using BLOSUM62-based TCRdist between CDR3 peptides within each V-J. Welch's t-statistics and random forest reduced roughly 500 V-J features to roughly 13, which were used in a naive Bayes classifier (R e1071). The similarity between thyroid and blood repertoires was quantified using the Morisita-Horn index. TCRdb ran its own pipeline on the public reads, namely fastp trimming at Q25 and MiXCR clone calling, and kept in-frame beta chains. For every CDR3 protein sequence, its rows merge into one entry that carries the most common genes and DNA. The V and J calls and clone size are TCRdb's, not the authors'. The sample contains around 760,000 distinct CDR3 sequences, approximately 36% of them found a single time. Around 30% of the sample belongs to the ten largest clones.

The paper's findings and limits, for the study overall: Sample size was not statistically predetermined, and blinding of investigators to group allocation was not performed. Ophthalmopathy was separated from stable hyperthyroidism by a 13 V-J signature model, with over 85% sensitivity and around 81% specificity obtained in cross-validation and 80%/75% obtained in testing. Blood samples also contained most of the expanded thyroid clonotypes (frequency above 0.001), which suggests that blood repertoires may reflect thyroid immune responses. In validation, the model predicted progression to ophthalmopathy with 55% to 71% sensitivity and roughly 72% specificity, a median of about 6.7 months before onset.

Graves' hyperthyroidism was defined as stable when no progression to ophthalmopathy occurred over 18 months of follow-up. Hyperthyroidism patients were aged 18 to 65 years and newly diagnosed, with disease duration of less than 2 months. Exclusion was applied to patients with uncontrolled infections, other autoimmune diseases, pregnancy or lactation. Diagnoses relied on clinical symptoms, serum thyroxine and TRAb, thyroid ultrasound and orbital computed tomography. PBMCs were separated from about 10 ml of fresh peripheral blood using Ficoll-Paque density gradient centrifugation. Total RNA was extracted using Trizol reagent, and RNA quality was assessed on an Agilent 2100 Bioanalyzer.

Recombination joined TRBV7-9 with TRBJ1-2, with the D gene uncertain. The sample was blood. The origin of this receptor is a woman aged 40-49 years with Graves' hyperthyroidism. In nucleotide form, the sequence is TGTGCCAGCAGCCCAAAGAACAACGATAAGGGCGGCTACACCTTC. The encoded protein is CASSPKNNDKGGYTF.